Described below is a single T cell receptor beta chain sequence and its context. The data belong to a study of regulatory T cells in long-lasting Graves disease. Construction of TCR beta libraries relied on iRepertoire HTBI primers and on Arm-PCR targeting CDR3 regions. TCRdb re-called the multiplex PCR reads through MiXCR, storing one row per CDR3 protein. The sample lists about 350,000 distinct CDR3 sequences, roughly 17% occurring once. Noted time point: newly diagnosed GD, antithyroid drugs for less than 3 months. Following extraction of RNA from PBMCs, that RNA was used to make the TCR library. This sample also belongs to another study, concerning T cells in Graves' hyperthyroidism and ophthalmopathy.

The starting material was peripheral blood mononuclear cells (PBMCs), obtained at new diagnosis, from a patient treated with antithyroid drugs. The sequence derives from a man in his forties or fifties with Graves disease.

CDR3 bases: TGTGCCAGCAGCTTAACGAAGATCGGGGAGCTGTTTTTT. Amino acids: CASSLTKIGELFF. This chain joins TRBV7-3 and TRBJ2-2, with D hard to call. The CDR3 contains 13 residues. V shed 0 bases and J shed 7 bases, with 6 bases lying between them. CDR1 and CDR2 (germline): SGHTA, FQGTGA.